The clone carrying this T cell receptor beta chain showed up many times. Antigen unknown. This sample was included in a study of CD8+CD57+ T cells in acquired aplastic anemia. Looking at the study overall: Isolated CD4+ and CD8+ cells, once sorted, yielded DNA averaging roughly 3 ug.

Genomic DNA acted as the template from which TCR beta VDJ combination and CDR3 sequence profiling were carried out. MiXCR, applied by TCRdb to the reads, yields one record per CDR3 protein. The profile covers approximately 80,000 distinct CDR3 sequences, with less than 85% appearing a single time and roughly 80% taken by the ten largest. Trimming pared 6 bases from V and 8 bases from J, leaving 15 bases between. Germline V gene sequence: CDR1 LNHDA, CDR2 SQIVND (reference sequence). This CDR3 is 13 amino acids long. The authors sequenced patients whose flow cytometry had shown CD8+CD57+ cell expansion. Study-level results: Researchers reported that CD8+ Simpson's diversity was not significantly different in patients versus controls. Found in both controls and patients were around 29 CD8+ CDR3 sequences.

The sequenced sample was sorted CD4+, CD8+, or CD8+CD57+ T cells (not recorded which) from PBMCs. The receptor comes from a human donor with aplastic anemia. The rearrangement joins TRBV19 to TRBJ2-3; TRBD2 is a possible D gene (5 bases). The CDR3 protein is CASSPSAGGTQYF. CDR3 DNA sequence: TGTGCCAGTAGCCCGAGCGCGGGCGGTACGCAGTATTTT.